Below are 11 T cell receptor beta chains sequenced from a single sample in a study of shared clonotypes between healthy human individuals. Naive CD8 cells were CD45RO-negative, positively selected for CCR7, excluding terminally differentiated effector memory CD45RA+ cells. Repertoires were generated with immunoSEQ multiplex PCR, while TCRdb's copy carries only in-frame clones and drops some. The profile shows millions of clones, roughly 91% of them singletons. The sequenced material came from naive CD8+ T cells from PBMCs. The receptors shown here come from a man aged 18 to 35 in good health. Some clones in this sample may be carry-over from other donors' samples.

The chain has TRBV9 and TRBJ1-1; D call uncertain. V lost 1 base and J 4 bases, leaving 14 bases between the germline ends. Germline V gives CDR1 SGDLS, CDR2 YYNGEE. This CDR3 is 15 amino acids long. The CDR3 sequence is CASSVHAGSSTEAFF. The CDR3 DNA reads TGTGCCAGCAGCGTACACGCAGGATCGAGCACTGAAGCTTTCTTT.

The CDR3 sequence: CASTWGPGDTEAFF. The CDR3 region has the DNA TGCGCCAGCACCTGGGGACCAGGGGACACTGAAGCTTTCTTT. V is TRBV5-1 and J is TRBJ1-1; D possibly corresponds to TRBD1 (6 bases). Trimming removed 6 bases at V and 3 bases at J, with 15 bases between. Germline CDR1 reads SGHRS; CDR2 reads YFSETQ. The CDR3 has 14 residues.

This chain joins TRBV7-9 and TRBJ1-2, with D hard to call. The CDR3 extends over 11 amino acids. V lost 0 bases to trimming and J lost 5 bases, with 1 base between them. The germline CDR1 and CDR2 sequences are SEHNR and FQNEAQ (reference sequence). The chain's CDR3 is CASSLAYGYTF. In nucleotides, the CDR3 is TGTGCCAGCAGCTTAGCTTATGGCTACACCTTC.

V is TRBV11-3 and J is TRBJ2-5, with D unresolved. Between the trimmed V and J ends, which lost 2 bases and 4 bases, there was a span of 8 bases. This CDR3 is built from 13 residues. Germline V gene sequence: CDR1 SGHNT, CDR2 YENEEA. CDR3 DNA sequence: TGTGCCAGCAGCTTAATGGACGGAGAGACCCAGTACTTC. This encodes CASSLMDGETQYF.

The CDR3 loop is CASSLDYAGSYGYTF. The CDR3, as DNA: TGTGCCAGCAGCTTAGATTACGCAGGTTCCTATGGCTACACCTTC. The chain combines TRBV11-2 with TRBJ1-2; D gene ambiguous. This CDR3 comprises 15 residues. With 0 bases removed from V and 4 bases from J, the gap between germline ends came to 12 bases. CDR1 SGHAT and CDR2 FQNNGV come from the germline V gene.

The gene calls are TRBV7-9 and TRBJ2-1; a possible D gene is TRBD2 (5 bases). This CDR3 is built from 13 residues. The germline CDR1 and CDR2 sequences are SEHNR and FQNEAQ (reference sequence). Trimming left V 5 bases short and J 4 bases short, with 9 bases between. DNA of the CDR3: TGTGCCAGCAGCATCGGACTTTACAATGAGCAGTTCTTC. It specifies CASSIGLYNEQFF.

The chain links TRBV7-8 to TRBJ2-2; no reliable D call. Germline V gene data show CDR1 as SGHVS and CDR2 as FQNEAQ. CDR3 length: 16 residues. V lost 3 bases, J lost 1 base, and 12 bases lay in between. CDR3 sequence: CASSFKVALNTGELFF. The CDR3 DNA reads TGTGCCAGCAGCTTCAAGGTGGCTTTGAACACCGGGGAGCTGTTTTTT.

This chain links TRBV15 with TRBJ2-2, with D perhaps being TRBD1 or TRBD2 (5 bases each). Germline V lookup: CDR1 LNHNV, CDR2 YYDKDF (reference sequence). V was cut by 0 bases and J by 0 bases, with 8 bases left in between. The CDR3 totals 16 residues. The CDR3 nucleotides are TGTGCCACCAGCAGAGATGGGACCCCGAACACCGGGGAGCTGTTTTTT. Translation: CATSRDGTPNTGELFF.

The chain employs TRBV11-1 and TRBJ2-1; TRBD2 might be the D (5 bases). This CDR3 contains 15 residues. The germline gives CDR1 SGHAT, CDR2 FQDESV (reference sequence). Between the trimmed V and J ends, which lost 1 base and 4 bases, there was a span of 11 bases. In DNA, the CDR3 is TGTGCCAGCAGCTTAGACGGGGATCTATACAATGAGCAGTTCTTC. This sequence encodes CASSLDGDLYNEQFF.

Of note for this clone: This sample also contains other DNA sequences that code for the same CDR3. The gene calls are TRBV27 and TRBJ2-1; 9 bases fit TRBD1. Looked up from germline, CDR1 is MNHEY and CDR2 is SMNVEV (reference sequence). This CDR3 is built from 13 residues. J gave up 8 bases and V 3 bases, and 2 bases lay outside the gene matches. DNA of the CDR3: TGTGCCAGCAGTTTGGGACAGGGCTATGAGCAGTTCTTC. It specifies CASSLGQGYEQFF.

About this clone: At one end the junction does not follow the germline gene, possibly because of a read error. The chain recombines TRBV2 with TRBJ2-3, with D possibly matching TRBD2 (6 bases). The CDR3 is made up of 16 amino acids. Per the germline V gene, CDR1 is SNHLY and CDR2 is FYNNEI. The CDR3 protein is CASNELADPRTDTQYF. In DNA, the CDR3 is TGTGCCAGCAATGAACTAGCCGACCCTCGCACAGATACGCAGTATTTT.